The rows below give T cell receptor beta chains drawn from one sample of a study of post-analysis software for immune sequencing data. TCRdb fed the PCR reads into MiXCR, producing one record per CDR3 protein. The data contain roughly 650,000 distinct CDR3 sequences, approximately 60% of them seen just once; the ten biggest clones take up approximately 10%. Material for sequencing was blood. The receptors were sampled from a girl aged 2 to 9 with multiple sclerosis. The CDR3 runs from the conserved cysteine through the conserved F or W. The D gene is left open where the match is weak. Size values are once, few and many counts, or a class for expanded clones, and some rows have none.

d_gene: TRBD1; j_gene: TRBJ1-2; abundance: once; v_gene: TRBV13; CDR3nt: TGTGCCAGCAGCCCGGGACAGTCCGTCCCATCGGGCTACACCTTC; CDR3aa: CASSPGQSVPSGYTF
d_gene: .; j_gene: TRBJ2-3; abundance: .; v_gene: TRBV20-1; CDR3nt: TGCAGTGCTAGGTCGGTCGCTACGCAGTATTTT; CDR3aa: CSARSVATQYF
d_gene: .; j_gene: TRBJ2-6; abundance: few; v_gene: TRBV6-4; CDR3nt: TGTGCCAGCAGGCCCTCGCCAGCCCCTGGGGCCAACGTCCTGACTTTC; CDR3aa: CASRPSPAPGANVLTF
d_gene: .; j_gene: TRBJ1-5; abundance: few; v_gene: TRBV20-1; CDR3nt: TGCAGTGCCGCGACAGATAGCAATCAGCCCCAGCATTTT; CDR3aa: CSAATDSNQPQHF
d_gene: TRBD2; j_gene: TRBJ2-7; abundance: .; v_gene: TRBV10-3; CDR3nt: TGTGCCATCAGACCATCTAGCGGGGATACCTACGAGCAGTACTTC; CDR3aa: CAIRPSSGDTYEQYF
d_gene: TRBD2; j_gene: TRBJ2-1; abundance: few; v_gene: TRBV7-3; CDR3nt: TGTGCCAGCAGCCCCAGCTCGGGAGGGCCGGACAATGAGCAGTTCTTC; CDR3aa: CASSPSSGGPDNEQFF
d_gene: .; j_gene: TRBJ1-6; abundance: .; v_gene: TRBV5-1; CDR3nt: TGCGCCAGCAGCACGCAGGGCTCCGATTCACCCCTCCACTTT; CDR3aa: CASSTQGSDSPLHF
d_gene: TRBD1; j_gene: TRBJ2-1; abundance: .; v_gene: TRBV3-1; CDR3nt: TGTGCCAGCAGCCCCCAGACAGGGGAGTACAATGAGCAGTTCTTC; CDR3aa: CASSPQTGEYNEQFF
d_gene: .; j_gene: TRBJ2-1; abundance: .; v_gene: TRBV10-3; CDR3nt: TGTGCCATCAGTGCGGCGGACAGAGCCTCCTACAATGAGCAGTTCTTC; CDR3aa: CAISAADRASYNEQFF
d_gene: TRBD1; j_gene: TRBJ1-1; abundance: .; v_gene: TRBV18; CDR3nt: TGTGCCAGCTCATTAATACCGGGACAGGTTATCGTTGAAGCTTTCTTT; CDR3aa: CASSLIPGQVIVEAFF
d_gene: TRBD1; j_gene: TRBJ1-1; abundance: .; v_gene: TRBV4-3; CDR3nt: TGCGCCAGCAGCCAAAGGGGACAGGGGGTCACTGAAGCTTTCTTT; CDR3aa: CASSQRGQGVTEAFF
d_gene: .; j_gene: TRBJ1-1; abundance: .; v_gene: TRBV7-9; CDR3nt: TGTGCCAGCCCCTCCTCCCGGACGCCTTTAGGCACTGAAGCTTTCTTT; CDR3aa: CASPSSRTPLGTEAFF